The 17 T cell receptor beta chains below were found in one sample sequenced in a study of blood T cells in healthy people across ages. Primers used in a second PCR of about 7 to 12 cycles were a sample-barcoded 5' primer and a J-beta primer mix. One entry per CDR3 protein results from TCRdb running MiXCR on the 5' RACE reads. The sample carries 850,000 or so distinct CDR3 sequences, 29% recorded once. Sample: blood. All receptors come from an elderly woman in good health.

The V and J genes are TRBV30 and TRBJ2-7; D gene unclear. Germline CDR1 and CDR2: GTSNPN and SVGIG (reference sequence). V shed 2 bases and J shed 0 bases, with 8 bases lying between them. The CDR3 totals 13 residues. CDR3 region: CAWSYGFSYEQYF. CDR3 bases: TGTGCCTGGAGTTATGGGTTCTCCTACGAGCAGTACTTC. The full variable domain, rest sourced from reference TRBV30 and TRBJ2-7, is SQTIHQWPATLVQPVGSPLSLECTVEGTSNPNLYWYRQAAGRGLQLLFYSVGIGQISSEVPQNLSASRPQDRQFILSSKKLLLSDSGFYLCAWSYGFSYEQYFGPGTRLTVT.

This clonotype was seen ten or more times. A much larger clone differs by one base, so this may be a read error. The V gene is TRBV9, the J gene TRBJ2-5; D is uncertain. The CDR3 extends over 10 amino acids. Germline values: CDR1 SGDLS, CDR2 YYNGEE. V was pared by 7 bases and J by 1 base, with 2 bases between. This chain's CDR3 is CASGQETQYF. In DNA form, the CDR3 reads TGTGCCAGCGGCCAAGAGACCCAGTACTTC.

This clonotype was observed at least ten times. This CDR3 reads CASSLALTSGESNEQFF. The CDR3 DNA reads as TGTGCCAGCAGTTTAGCGCTCACTAGCGGAGAGAGCAATGAGCAGTTCTTC. The rearrangement links TRBV12-3 or TRBV12-4 to TRBJ2-1, with TRBD2 identical over 8 bases. The CDR3 has 17 residues. V gave up 0 bases and J gave up 6 bases; unmatched junction bases: 10.

A note on this clonotype: One base away lies a much larger clone, so this may be a sequencing read error. As the CDR3 is not closed by the conserved phenylalanine or tryptophan, this likely results from a read error. The DNA is omitted, as the CDR3 cannot be located on it reliably, and the CDR3 follows TCRdb's listing. The chain uses TRBV12-3 or TRBV12-4 and TRBJ2-5; TRBD2 is the table's D call and was not checked against the DNA. Counting both end residues, the CDR3 totals 11 amino acids. CDR3 amino acids: CASSQAGPKYC.

The gene calls are TRBV28 and TRBJ1-2; D ambiguous. Germline V gives CDR1 MDHEN, CDR2 SYDVKM. The V end was cut by 10 bases, the J end by 1 base, with 16 bases between. This CDR3 region has 14 residues. CDR3 amino acids: CATRTELSNYGYTF. The CDR3 DNA is TGTGCCACCCGGACTGAACTTAGTAACTATGGCTACACCTTC.

The table lists this clonotype with a few counts. This rearrangement joins TRBV14 to TRBJ1-1; D not resolved. This CDR3 has 13 amino acids. V gave up 1 base and J gave up 4 bases, with 7 bases separating them. Germline CDR1 is SGHDN and CDR2 is FVKESK. The CDR3 sequence is CASSQVRTTEAFF. In DNA form, the CDR3 reads TGTGCCAGCAGCCAAGTCAGGACCACTGAAGCTTTCTTT. The full variable domain, with the rest looked up from reference TRBV14 and TRBJ1-1, is EAGVTQFPSHSVIEKGQTVTLRCDPISGHDNLYWYRRVMGKEIKFLLHFVKESKQDESGMPNNRFLAERTGGTYSTLKVQPAELEDSGVYFCASSQVRTTEAFFGQGTRLTVV.

This clonotype was counted at least ten times. The chain joins TRBV11-3 to TRBJ2-3, with 12 nucleotides matching TRBD2. J was trimmed by 2 bases and V by 3 bases; bases with no gene match: 3. This CDR3 has 16 residues. Germline V lookup: CDR1 SGHNT, CDR2 YENEEA. The CDR3 region is CASSFGLAGITDTQYF. Here the CDR3 DNA reads TGTGCCAGCAGCTTCGGACTAGCGGGAATCACAGATACGCAGTATTTT.

The chain uses TRBV11-3 and TRBJ1-6; D unclear. Deletions cut 1 base from V and 6 bases from J, with 10 bases between. CDR1 and CDR2 (germline): SGHNT, YENEEA. This CDR3 has 15 amino acids. The CDR3 loop reads CASSLGNSPNSPLHF. CDR3 sequence (DNA): TGTGCCAGCAGCTTAGGGAATTCTCCTAATTCACCCCTCCACTTT.

J is TRBJ1-4 and V is TRBV28; D is perhaps TRBD1 (5 bases). This CDR3 is 16 amino acids long. The V gene's germline CDR1 is MDHEN and CDR2 SYDVKM. Trimming left V 7 bases short and J 11 bases short, with 26 bases between. The chain's CDR3 is CASNDKGHPIKGKLFF. The CDR3 DNA reads TGTGCCAGCAACGATAAGGGCCACCCTATCAAGGGGAAACTGTTTTTT.

This clonotype was observed at least ten times. The CDR3 sequence: CSAAHYGYTF. The CDR3 region has the DNA TGCAGTGCTGCACACTATGGCTACACCTTC. The V and J genes are TRBV20-1 and TRBJ1-2; D not resolved. In germline, CDR1 is DFQATT, CDR2 SNEGSKA (reference sequence). V was shortened by 5 bases and J by 3 bases, with 4 bases between the two germline ends. This CDR3 is 10 amino acids long.

The V call is TRBV5-4, the J call TRBJ1-1, with D possibly matching TRBD1 (6 bases). V lost 4 bases and J 10 bases, leaving 17 bases between the germline ends. The CDR3 is made up of 13 amino acids. Germline-derived CDR1 and CDR2 are SGHNT and YYREEE (reference sequence). The CDR3 sequence: CASSLGAGERAFF. The CDR3 nucleotides are TGTGCCAGCAGCCTAGGTGCAGGGGAACGAGCTTTCTTT.

This clonotype was observed at least ten times. The gene calls are TRBV12-3 or TRBV12-4 and TRBJ1-2, with 8 bases identical to TRBD1. V gave up 7 bases and J gave up 6 bases; unmatched junction bases: 7. The CDR3 extends over 13 amino acids. The CDR3 protein is CASTQDRVNGYTF. In DNA, the CDR3 is TGTGCCAGCACCCAGGACAGGGTGAATGGCTACACCTTC.

This clonotype has a count of ten or more. J is TRBJ2-5 and V is TRBV7-2; D is ambiguous. CDR1 SGHTA and CDR2 FQGNSA come from the germline V gene. V lost 5 bases and J 3 bases, leaving 7 bases between the germline ends. The CDR3 extends over 12 amino acids. CDR3 sequence: CASSRVEETQYF. Here the CDR3 DNA reads TGTGCCAGCAGCCGGGTAGAAGAGACCCAGTACTTC.

This clonotype is a singleton in its sample. This chain uses TRBV21-1 with TRBJ2-7; the table's TRBD1 call for D was not verified on the DNA. TRBV21-1 has pseudogene status. The CDR3 covers 15 residues. The chain's CDR3 is CASSQLTGSSYEQYF. The DNA for the CDR3 is TGTGCCAGCAGCCAACTGACAGGGAGCTCCTACGAGCAGTACTTC.

This clonotype showed up many times. The chain links TRBV7-9 to TRBJ2-7; 9 bases agree with TRBD2. CDR1 is SEHNR, CDR2 FQNEAQ, per germline (reference sequence). With 4 bases clipped from V and 4 bases from J, the junction kept 8 bases outside the gene matches. There are 15 residues in the CDR3. CDR3 nucleotide sequence: TGTGCCAGCAGCTCCGGGACTAGCCGCGGTTACGAGCAGTACTTC. Its translation is CASSSGTSRGYEQYF.

This clonotype has ten or more counts. This sequence joins TRBV5-1 and TRBJ2-5, with D perhaps matching TRBD1 (6 bases). The germline gives CDR1 SGHRS, CDR2 YFSETQ. V lost 3 bases, J lost 3 bases, and 12 bases lay in between. The CDR3 totals 14 residues. Here the CDR3 reads CASSWGRGKETQYF. CDR3 bases: TGCGCCAGCAGCTGGGGCAGGGGAAAAGAGACCCAGTACTTC.

The chain uses TRBV7-2 and TRBJ2-1, with TRBD2 as a possible D gene (6 bases). V lost 0 bases and J 4 bases, leaving 10 bases between the germline ends. Germline CDR1 is SGHTA and CDR2 is FQGNSA. This CDR3 has 15 amino acids. CDR3 amino acids: CASSLARGLYNEQFF. The DNA for the CDR3 is TGTGCCAGCAGCTTAGCGAGGGGACTGTACAATGAGCAGTTCTTC.